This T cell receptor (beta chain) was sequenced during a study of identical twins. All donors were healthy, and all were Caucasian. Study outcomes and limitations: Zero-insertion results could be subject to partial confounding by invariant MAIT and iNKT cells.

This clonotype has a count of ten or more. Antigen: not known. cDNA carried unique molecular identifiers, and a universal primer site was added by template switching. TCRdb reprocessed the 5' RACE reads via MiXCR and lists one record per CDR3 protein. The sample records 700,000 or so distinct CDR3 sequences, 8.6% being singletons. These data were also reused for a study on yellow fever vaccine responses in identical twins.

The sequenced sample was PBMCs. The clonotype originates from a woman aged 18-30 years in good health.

CDR3 amino acids: CASTNGGTDTQYF. For the CDR3, the DNA is TGTGCCAGCACAAACGGAGGCACAGATACGCAGTATTTT. V gene TRBV6-5 combines with J gene TRBJ2-3, with D unresolved. The CDR3 has 13 amino acids. V was clipped by 7 bases and J by 1 base, with 9 bases between them. Germline CDR1 and CDR2: MNHEY and SVGAGI.